This TCR beta chain was obtained from a study of T cell responses to AZD1222 COVID-19 vaccine. Whole-study results and caveats: Across spike, vaccine-associated CD4 TCRs were found, dominant at 160-218 and 743-854.

This clone was observed once. Antigen: not known. Only in-frame clones appear in the TCRdb table, and some are missing; sequencing was by immunoSEQ multiplex PCR. The sample lists around 100,000 clones, 70% to 90% occurring once. Trimming took 2 bases from V and 4 from J, leaving 12 bases between them. CDR3 length: 15 residues. Germline V lookup: CDR1 SGHKS, CDR2 YYEKEE (reference sequence). V usage is TRBV5-5 and J usage is TRBJ2-2; tentative D call: TRBD2 (5 bases). The sequence derives from an adult in good health. The sample here was peripheral blood, taken on day 0 of AZD1222 vaccination. Written as DNA, the CDR3 is TGTGCCAGCAGCTTCAGCGGAGTTGCCACCGGGGAGCTGTTTTTT. It codes for CASSFSGVATGELFF.